This is a list of T cell receptor beta chains from one sample in a study of blood T cell repertoires in COVID-19. This table comes from immunoSEQ multiplex PCR, and its TCRdb copy is limited to in-frame clones, with some not included. The repertoire holds roughly 190,000 clones, with 82% as singletons. Sequenced material: peripheral blood. These receptors originate from a woman aged 60-70 years with COVID-19, enrolled during active disease. Each CDR3 is given with its conserved first and last residue. The order of the fields is V gene, J gene, D gene, clone size, CDR3 protein, CDR3 DNA. D genes are given only for firm matches. Clone sizes are given selectively: once, few, many, or a class where the clone is expanded.

v_call: TRBV5-1
j_call: TRBJ2-2
d_call: -
clone_size: -
cdr3_aa: CASSLTGEVTGELFF
cdr3_nt: TGCGCCAGCAGCTTAACGGGGGAGGTCACCGGGGAGCTGTTTTTT

v_call: TRBV6-6
j_call: TRBJ1-1
d_call: TRBD1
clone_size: -
cdr3_aa: CASSYPADRGNTEAFF
cdr3_nt: TGTGCCAGCAGTTACCCCGCAGACAGGGGGAACACTGAAGCTTTCTTT

v_call: TRBV7-3
j_call: TRBJ2-1
d_call: TRBD2
clone_size: -
cdr3_aa: CASSTGGRGNEQFF
cdr3_nt: TGTGCCAGCAGTACCGGCGGGAGGGGAAATGAGCAGTTCTTC

v_call: TRBV7-9
j_call: TRBJ1-4
d_call: -
clone_size: once
cdr3_aa: CASSLRRGGFYEKLFF
cdr3_nt: TGTGCCAGCAGCCTGCGAAGGGGGGGATTTTATGAAAAACTGTTTTTT

v_call: TRBV7-2
j_call: TRBJ1-1
d_call: -
clone_size: -
cdr3_aa: CASSPLGALNTEAFF
cdr3_nt: TGTGCCAGCAGCCCATTGGGGGCCTTGAACACTGAAGCTTTCTTT

v_call: TRBV6-2/TRBV6-3
j_call: TRBJ2-2
d_call: -
clone_size: -
cdr3_aa: CASSTHSANTGELFF
cdr3_nt: TGTGCCAGCAGCACCCACTCGGCGAACACCGGGGAGCTGTTTTTT

v_call: TRBV27
j_call: TRBJ1-5
d_call: -
clone_size: -
cdr3_aa: CASSLSQGRQPQHF
cdr3_nt: TGTGCCAGCAGTTTAAGTCAGGGGCGTCAGCCCCAGCATTTT

v_call: TRBV5-5
j_call: TRBJ1-5
d_call: -
clone_size: -
cdr3_aa: CASSFRPEGNQPQHF
cdr3_nt: TGTGCCAGCAGCTTCCGTCCCGAGGGCAATCAGCCCCAGCATTTT

v_call: TRBV9
j_call: TRBJ2-7
d_call: -
clone_size: -
cdr3_aa: CASSPRQEPLTYEQYF
cdr3_nt: TGTGCCAGCAGCCCCCGACAGGAGCCCCTAACCTACGAGCAGTACTTC

v_call: TRBV24-1
j_call: TRBJ2-2
d_call: TRBD2
clone_size: -
cdr3_aa: CATSDPQREGGTGELFF
cdr3_nt: TGTGCCACCAGTGATCCCCAGCGGGAGGGAGGGACCGGGGAGCTGTTTTTT

v_call: TRBV16
j_call: TRBJ2-3
d_call: TRBD1
clone_size: -
cdr3_aa: CASSSLGGTGDTRTQYF
cdr3_nt: TGTGCCAGCAGCTCCCTAGGAGGGACAGGGGATACCCGTACGCAGTATTTT

v_call: TRBV12-5
j_call: TRBJ1-1
d_call: TRBD1
clone_size: -
cdr3_aa: CASGFGTGTGEAFF
cdr3_nt: TGTGCTAGTGGTTTTGGGACAGGAACAGGTGAAGCTTTCTTT

v_call: TRBV4-3
j_call: TRBJ2-1
d_call: TRBD2
clone_size: once
cdr3_aa: CASSQGVTSGRQREQFF
cdr3_nt: TGCGCCAGCAGCCAGGGGGTTACTAGCGGGAGGCAGCGGGAGCAGTTCTTC

v_call: TRBV7-9
j_call: TRBJ2-3
d_call: -
clone_size: -
cdr3_aa: CASSLQGSTDTQYF
cdr3_nt: TGTGCCAGCAGCTTACAGGGGAGCACAGATACGCAGTATTTT

v_call: TRBV5-1
j_call: TRBJ2-5
d_call: TRBD2
clone_size: -
cdr3_aa: CASSPWTSGRRETQYF
cdr3_nt: TGCGCCAGCAGCCCCTGGACTAGCGGGAGGCGAGAGACCCAGTACTTC

v_call: TRBV6-2/TRBV6-3
j_call: TRBJ2-2
d_call: TRBD1
clone_size: few
cdr3_aa: CASSQDRVDTGELFF
cdr3_nt: TGTGCCAGCAGCCAGGACAGGGTGGACACCGGGGAGCTGTTTTTT

v_call: TRBV27
j_call: TRBJ1-2
d_call: -
clone_size: -
cdr3_aa: CASRVQSGSGYGYTF
cdr3_nt: TGTGCCAGCAGAGTTCAATCGGGGTCGGGCTATGGCTACACCTTC

v_call: TRBV9
j_call: TRBJ2-5
d_call: TRBD2
clone_size: -
cdr3_aa: CASSVDGVGLAGQETQYF
cdr3_nt: TGTGCCAGCAGCGTAGATGGGGTGGGGCTAGCGGGCCAAGAGACCCAGTACTTC

v_call: TRBV28
j_call: TRBJ2-3
d_call: -
clone_size: -
cdr3_aa: CASKQRGYGGGDTQYF
cdr3_nt: TGTGCCAGCAAGCAAAGGGGGTACGGGGGAGGGGATACGCAGTATTTT